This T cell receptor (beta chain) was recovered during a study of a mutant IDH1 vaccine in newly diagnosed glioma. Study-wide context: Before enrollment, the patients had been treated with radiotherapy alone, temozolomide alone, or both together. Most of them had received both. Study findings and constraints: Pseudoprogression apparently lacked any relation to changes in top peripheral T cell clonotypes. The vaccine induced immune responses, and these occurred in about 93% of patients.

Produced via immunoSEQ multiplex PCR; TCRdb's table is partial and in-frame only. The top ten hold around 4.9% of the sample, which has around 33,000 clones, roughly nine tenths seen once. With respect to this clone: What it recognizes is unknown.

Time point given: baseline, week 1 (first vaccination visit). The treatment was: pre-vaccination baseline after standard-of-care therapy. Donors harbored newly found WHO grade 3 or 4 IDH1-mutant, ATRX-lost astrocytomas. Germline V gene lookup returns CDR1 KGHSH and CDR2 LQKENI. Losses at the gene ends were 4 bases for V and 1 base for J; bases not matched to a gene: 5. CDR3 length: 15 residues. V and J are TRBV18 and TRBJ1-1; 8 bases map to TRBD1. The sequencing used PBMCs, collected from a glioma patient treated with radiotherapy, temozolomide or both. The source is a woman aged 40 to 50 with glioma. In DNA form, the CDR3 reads TGTGCCAGCTCACTTACCGGGACAGGGAACACTGAAGCTTTCTTT. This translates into CASSLTGTGNTEAFF.